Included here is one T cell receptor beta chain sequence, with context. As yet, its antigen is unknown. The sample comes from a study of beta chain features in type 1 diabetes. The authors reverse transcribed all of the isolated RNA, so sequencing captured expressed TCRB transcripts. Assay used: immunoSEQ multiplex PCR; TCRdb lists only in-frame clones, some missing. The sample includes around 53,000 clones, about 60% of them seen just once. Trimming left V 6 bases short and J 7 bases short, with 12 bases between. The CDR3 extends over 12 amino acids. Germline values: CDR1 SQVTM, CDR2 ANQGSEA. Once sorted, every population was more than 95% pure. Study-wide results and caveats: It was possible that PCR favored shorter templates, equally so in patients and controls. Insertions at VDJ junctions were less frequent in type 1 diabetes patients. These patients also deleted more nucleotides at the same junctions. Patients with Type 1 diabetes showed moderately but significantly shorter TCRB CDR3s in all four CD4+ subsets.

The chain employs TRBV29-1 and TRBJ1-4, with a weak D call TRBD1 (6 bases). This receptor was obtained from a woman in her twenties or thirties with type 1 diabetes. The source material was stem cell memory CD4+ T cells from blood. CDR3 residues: CSVTGYGEKLFF. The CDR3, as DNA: TGCAGCGTCACAGGGTACGGTGAAAAACTGTTTTTT.